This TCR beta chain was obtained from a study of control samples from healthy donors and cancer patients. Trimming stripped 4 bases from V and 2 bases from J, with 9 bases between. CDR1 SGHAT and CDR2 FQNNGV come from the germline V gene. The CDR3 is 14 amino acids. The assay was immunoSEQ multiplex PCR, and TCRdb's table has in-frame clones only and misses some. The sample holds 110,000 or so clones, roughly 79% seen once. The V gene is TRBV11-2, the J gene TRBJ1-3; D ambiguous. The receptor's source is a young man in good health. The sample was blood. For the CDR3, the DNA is TGTGCCAGCAGCTCCCCGAAAACTGGAAACACCATATATTTT. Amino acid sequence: CASSSPKTGNTIYF.